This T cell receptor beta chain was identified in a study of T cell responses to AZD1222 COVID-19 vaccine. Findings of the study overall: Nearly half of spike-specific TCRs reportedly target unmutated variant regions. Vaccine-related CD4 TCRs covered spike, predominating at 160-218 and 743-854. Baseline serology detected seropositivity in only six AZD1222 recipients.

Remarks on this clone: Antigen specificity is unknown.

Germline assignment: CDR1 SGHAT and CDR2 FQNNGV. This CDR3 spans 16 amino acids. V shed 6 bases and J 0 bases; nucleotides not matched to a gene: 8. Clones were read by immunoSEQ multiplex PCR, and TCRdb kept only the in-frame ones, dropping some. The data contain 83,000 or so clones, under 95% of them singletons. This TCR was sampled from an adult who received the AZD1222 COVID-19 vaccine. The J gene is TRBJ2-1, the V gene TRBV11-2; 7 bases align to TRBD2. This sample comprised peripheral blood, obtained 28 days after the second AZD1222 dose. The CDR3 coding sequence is TGTGCCAGCAGGCCGTGGGGGGGAAGCTCCTACAATGAGCAGTTCTTC. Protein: CASRPWGGSSYNEQFF. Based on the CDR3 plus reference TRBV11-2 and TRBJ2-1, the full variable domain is EAGVAQSPRYKIIEKRQSVAFWCNPISGHATLYWYQQILGQGPKLLIQFQNNGVVDDSQLPKDRFSAERLKGVDSTLKIQPAKLEDSAVYLCASRPWGGSSYNEQFFGPGTRLTVL.